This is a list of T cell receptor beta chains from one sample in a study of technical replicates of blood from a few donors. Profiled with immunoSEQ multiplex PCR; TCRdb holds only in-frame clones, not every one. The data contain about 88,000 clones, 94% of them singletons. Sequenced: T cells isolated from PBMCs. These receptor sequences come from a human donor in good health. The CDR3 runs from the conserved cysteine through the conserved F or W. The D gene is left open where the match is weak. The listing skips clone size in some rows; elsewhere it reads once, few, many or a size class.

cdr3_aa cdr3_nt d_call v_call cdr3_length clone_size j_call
CASSLPGGYEQYF TGCGCCAGCAGCTTGCCCGGCGGTTACGAGCAGTACTTC . TRBV5-1 13 . TRBJ2-7
CASSPGTGIKPQHF TGTGCCAGCAGCCCCGGGACAGGGATCAAGCCCCAGCATTTT TRBD1 TRBV7-9 14 . TRBJ1-5
CAWNRESRGGYTF TGTGCCTGGAACCGGGAGTCAAGGGGAGGCTACACCTTC . TRBV30 13 . TRBJ1-2
CASSFGGQFNQPQHF TGTGCCAGCAGCTTTGGAGGACAGTTCAATCAGCCCCAGCATTTT . TRBV5-6 15 . TRBJ1-5
CAWIQIRRGNTIYF TGTGCCTGGATTCAGATCCGGCGGGGAAACACCATATATTTT . TRBV30 14 . TRBJ1-3
CASSLNRGPSWEQYF TGTGCCAGCAGCCTTAACAGGGGGCCATCGTGGGAGCAGTACTTC TRBD1 TRBV7-2 15 . TRBJ2-7
CASSEQGGGASPLHF TGTGCCAGCAGTGAACAGGGAGGGGGTGCTTCACCCCTCCACTTT . TRBV2 15 . TRBJ1-6
CASSEEGGTDTQYF TGCGCCAGCAGTGAGGAAGGGGGCACAGATACGCAGTATTTT . TRBV23-1 14 . TRBJ2-3
CASSLGASGRGNEQFF TGTGCCAGCAGCTTAGGGGCTAGCGGGAGGGGCAATGAGCAGTTCTTC TRBD2 TRBV11-2 16 . TRBJ2-1
CASRLVDYGYTF TGTGCCAGCAGGTTAGTGGACTATGGCTACACCTTC . TRBV6-1 12 . TRBJ1-2
CASSITVNTEAFF TGTGCCAGTAGTATAACGGTGAACACTGAAGCTTTCTTT . TRBV19 13 . TRBJ1-1
CASGLTAITEAFF TGTGCTAGTGGATTGACAGCCATCACTGAAGCTTTCTTT . TRBV12-5 13 . TRBJ1-1
CASSLNSWRGNNEQFF TGTGCCAGCAGCTTAAATTCCTGGCGGGGAAACAATGAGCAGTTCTTC . TRBV7-8 16 . TRBJ2-1
CASSKLTSGSYEQYF TGCGCCAGCAGCAAACTAACTAGCGGCTCCTACGAGCAGTACTTC TRBD2 TRBV5-1 15 . TRBJ2-7
CASSLRGTGLNTGELFF TGTGCCAGCAGCTTAAGGGGGACAGGACTGAACACCGGGGAGCTGTTTTTT TRBD1 TRBV11-2 17 . TRBJ2-2
CASSRRVNYGYTF TGTGCCAGCTCCCGTAGAGTTAACTATGGCTACACCTTC . TRBV6-1 13 . TRBJ1-2
CASYRDRGADTQYF TGCGCCAGTTACCGGGACAGGGGGGCAGATACGCAGTATTTT TRBD1 TRBV5-1 14 . TRBJ2-3
CASSLDTGTPYTF TGTGCCAGCAGCTTGGATACCGGGACACCCTACACCTTC . TRBV7-8 13 . TRBJ1-2
CSVRGDTGELFF TGCAGCGTACGGGGGGACACCGGGGAGCTGTTTTTT TRBD2 TRBV29-1 12 . TRBJ2-2
CASSVTGTGGYNEQFF TGTGCCAGCAGTGTTACCGGGACAGGCGGGTACAATGAGCAGTTCTTC TRBD1 TRBV6-4 16 . TRBJ2-1
CAWSHAGNAGRGYTF TGTGCCTGGAGTCACGCGGGGAACGCAGGGAGGGGCTACACCTTC . TRBV30 15 few TRBJ1-2
CASSFQTGNTIYF TGTGCCAGCAGTTTTCAGACTGGAAACACCATATATTTT . TRBV28 13 . TRBJ1-3
CASKTRDNEQFF TGTGCCAGCAAGACTAGGGACAATGAGCAGTTCTTC . TRBV6-5 12 . TRBJ2-1
CAFPRTSGGGEQFF TGTGCCTTCCCCCGGACTAGCGGGGGGGGTGAGCAGTTCTTC TRBD2 TRBV30 14 . TRBJ2-1
CASKLSSYEQYF TGTGCCAGCAAACTGAGCTCCTACGAGCAGTACTTC . TRBV6-1 12 . TRBJ2-7
CATKRQGRAFF TGTGCCACCAAAAGACAGGGGAGAGCTTTCTTT TRBD1 TRBV27 11 . TRBJ1-1
CAISENTGGLPYNEQFF TGTGCCATCAGTGAAAATACAGGGGGTCTCCCCTACAATGAGCAGTTCTTC TRBD1 TRBV10-3 17 . TRBJ2-1
CASSLEAGWTEAFF TGTGCCAGCAGCTTGGAAGCAGGGTGGACTGAAGCTTTCTTT . TRBV5-6 14 . TRBJ1-1